Sequencing of this T cell receptor (beta chain) was carried out in a study of blood T cells in healthy people across ages. Study-wide findings and caveats: No one knew whether donors had CMV, which possibly confounded expanded clonotype changes. Roughly linear age-related decline in beta diversity appeared, significant by age 40.

With respect to this clonotype: Its antigen is currently unknown.

Primed by a sample-barcoded 5' primer and a J-beta primer mix, a second PCR proceeded for 7 to 11 cycles. Unique molecular identifiers of 12 random nucleotides labeled each cDNA. TCRdb passed the 5' RACE reads through MiXCR, listing each CDR3 protein once. The table shows approximately 800,000 distinct CDR3 sequences, with over 45% occurring only once. Per germline, CDR1 ENHRY and CDR2 SYGVKD. V was trimmed by 10 bases and J by 0 bases, leaving 12 bases between them. This CDR3 is 13 amino acids long. The TCR sequence derives from a man aged 25 to 40 in good health. The genes are TRBV10-3 and TRBJ2-5; D is perhaps TRBD1 (6 bases). The sample taken for sequencing was blood. The DNA of the CDR3 is TGTGCCACACGACAGGCGAACCAAGAGACCCAGTACTTC. Translating it yields CATRQANQETQYF.